Presented here are 24 T cell receptor beta chains from one specimen sequenced in a study of T cells after yellow fever vaccination. MiXCR, run by TCRdb on the 5' RACE reads, gives a single entry per CDR3 protein. This table holds about 340,000 distinct CDR3 sequences, about an eighth found once. This specimen was CD4+ T cells sorted from PBMCs, taken 15 days after the yellow fever booster vaccination. Receptor source: a man younger than 35 who received the YFV17D yellow fever vaccine.

This clonotype appeared a few times. V and J are TRBV4-3 and TRBJ2-1, with D uncertain. Trimming cost V 0 bases and J 6 bases, with 9 bases left between them. CDR1 and CDR2 from the germline V gene are LGHNA and YSLEER. The CDR3 is 14 amino acids. The CDR3: CASSQEPASNEQFF. Written as DNA, the CDR3 is TGCGCCAGCAGCCAAGAGCCGGCTAGCAATGAGCAGTTCTTC.

The CDR3 is CATSSFSGDQKGGYTF. In DNA, the CDR3 is TGTGCCACCAGCAGCTTTTCGGGGGACCAAAAAGGAGGCTACACCTTC. This rearrangement joins TRBV15 to TRBJ1-2; D possibly corresponds to TRBD1 (5 bases). This CDR3 comprises 16 residues. V lost 3 bases and J lost 8, with 22 bases in between. Germline lookup yields CDR1 LNHNV and CDR2 YYDKDF (reference sequence).

The chain employs TRBV7-2 and TRBJ1-5; no clear D. Per germline, CDR1 SGHTA and CDR2 FQGNSA. This CDR3 has 15 amino acids. With 3 bases removed from V and 6 bases from J, the gap between germline ends came to 15 bases. CDR3 in DNA: TGTGCCAGCAGCTTTACGGACGGAGCCGGTCAGCCCCAGCATTTT. Residues: CASSFTDGAGQPQHF.

At least ten counts were recorded for this clonotype. The chain couples TRBV6-5 to TRBJ1-1; D might be TRBD1 (6 bases). Trimming cost V 5 bases and J 1 base, with 14 bases left between them. Germline assignment: CDR1 MNHEY and CDR2 SVGAGI. The CDR3 runs to 15 residues. The CDR3 is CASSDHRASNTEAFF. The CDR3 DNA sequence: TGTGCCAGCAGTGATCACAGGGCCTCGAACACTGAAGCTTTCTTT.

CDR3 region: CASRADSTGEKLFF. For the CDR3, the DNA is TGTGCCAGCAGGGCGGACAGCACGGGTGAAAAACTGTTTTTT. V is TRBV2 and J is TRBJ1-4; the D gene is possibly TRBD1 (6 bases). With 6 bases removed from V and 7 bases from J, the gap between germline ends came to 15 bases. This CDR3 region has 14 residues. Germline loops: CDR1 SNHLY, CDR2 FYNNEI.

This clonotype has more than one count but fewer than ten. The chain carries TRBV4-1 and TRBJ1-3; unclear D gene. Germline loops: CDR1 MGHRA, CDR2 YSYEKL. V was trimmed by 4 bases and J by 7 bases, leaving 14 bases between them. The CDR3 runs 14 residues. The CDR3 loop reads CASSPPTSANTIYF. DNA of the CDR3: TGCGCCAGCAGCCCACCGACTTCGGCGAACACCATATATTTT.

V gene TRBV4-2 combines with J gene TRBJ2-5; D is undetermined. The germline V gene encodes CDR1 LGHNA and CDR2 YNFKEQ. The CDR3 runs to 14 residues. Between the trimmed V and J ends, which lost 1 base and 3 bases, there was a span of 9 bases. In DNA form, the CDR3 reads TGTGCCAGCAGCCAAGCGTCTGGAAAAGAGACCCAGTACTTC. Translated, it gives CASSQASGKETQYF.

The J gene is TRBJ1-5, the V gene TRBV20-1; D uncertain. V shed 5 bases and J shed 4 bases, with 18 bases lying between them. This CDR3 region has 15 residues. Germline loops: CDR1 DFQATT, CDR2 SNEGSKA (reference sequence). The CDR3, as DNA: TGCAGTGCTGAGTTGGTCGGGCTGGCAAATCAGCCCCAGCATTTT. It is translated as CSAELVGLANQPQHF.

This sequence joins TRBV5-1 and TRBJ2-7; 8 positions agree with TRBD1. Germline CDR1 is SGHRS and CDR2 is YFSETQ. The CDR3 is made up of 17 amino acids. V shed 4 bases and J 7 bases; nucleotides not matched to a gene: 19. The CDR3: CASSQNRTGITRGEQYF. The CDR3 region has the DNA TGCGCCAGCAGCCAAAATCGGACAGGGATCACCAGGGGGGAGCAGTACTTC.

This clonotype was recorded at least ten times. As DNA, the CDR3 is TGTGCCAGCAGCTCGGGACTAGCGGTTACCACAGATACGCAGTATTTT. Translated: CASSSGLAVTTDTQYF. The chain uses TRBV11-2 and TRBJ2-3; TRBD2 matches at 11 bases. The CDR3 length is 16 residues. Germline CDR1 reads SGHAT; CDR2 reads FQNNGV. The V segment lost 4 bases and the J segment 2 bases; nucleotides outside the gene matches: 5.

The chain combines TRBV3-1 with TRBJ1-5; D call uncertain. CDR3 size: 15 residues. Looked up from germline, CDR1 is LGHDT and CDR2 is YNNKEL (reference sequence). V was clipped by 1 base and J by 1 base, with 8 bases between them. CDR3: CASSQGPQSNQPQHF. CDR3 DNA: TGTGCCAGCAGCCAAGGCCCCCAAAGCAATCAGCCCCAGCATTTT.

This clonotype was observed at least ten times. The chain is built from TRBV11-2 and TRBJ1-2; 8 bases match TRBD1. Germline V lookup: CDR1 SGHAT, CDR2 FQNNGV. The trim removed 5 bases at V and 7 bases at J, leaving 6 bases unmatched. The CDR3 runs 13 residues. In DNA form, the CDR3 reads TGTGCCAGCAGCCAAGACAGGGGAGGTGGCTACACCTTC. Encoded protein: CASSQDRGGGYTF.

J is TRBJ2-3 and V is TRBV4-3; tentative D call: TRBD2 (6 bases). The CDR3 runs to 14 residues. V was trimmed by 0 bases and J by 9 bases, leaving 13 bases between them. Germline assignment: CDR1 LGHNA and CDR2 YSLEER. Here the CDR3 reads CASSQDDGGRTQYF. The DNA of the CDR3 is TGCGCCAGCAGCCAAGATGATGGAGGGAGAACGCAGTATTTT.

The rearrangement joins TRBV18 to TRBJ2-7; D is unresolved. CDR1 and CDR2 (germline): KGHSH, LQKENI. Deletions cut 2 bases from V and 4 bases from J, with 9 bases between. There are 13 residues in the CDR3. The CDR3 sequence: CASSPSPWYEQYF. CDR3 bases: TGTGCCAGCTCACCATCGCCCTGGTACGAGCAGTACTTC.

This clonotype has a handful of counts. The chain couples TRBV5-1 to TRBJ2-5, with D perhaps assigned TRBD1 or TRBD2 (7 bases each). The CDR3 contains 15 residues. The V end lost 4 bases, the J end lost 5 bases, and 18 bases lay between the germline ends. Germline V gene sequence: CDR1 SGHRS, CDR2 YFSETQ. The CDR3 here is CASSPQQGGPETQYF. For the CDR3, the DNA is TGCGCCAGCAGCCCGCAGCAGGGGGGGCCGGAGACCCAGTACTTC.

There are many counts of this clonotype. The genes are TRBV6-2 or TRBV6-3 and TRBJ2-2; D not resolved. The germline V gene has CDR1 MNHEY and CDR2 SVGEGT. V gave up 4 bases and J gave up 2 bases, with 11 bases separating them. The CDR3 covers 15 residues. The CDR3 region has the DNA TGTGCCAGCAGTTTCCAACGTAGAAACACCGGGGAGCTGTTTTTT. It specifies CASSFQRRNTGELFF.

V usage is TRBV7-9 and J usage is TRBJ1-1, with a possible D match to TRBD1 (6 bases). Germline values: CDR1 SEHNR, CDR2 FQNEAQ (reference sequence). Trimming stripped 11 bases from V and 8 bases from J, with 15 bases between. The CDR3 contains 11 residues. The CDR3 DNA is TGTGCCGCGGGCAGGGGTCGAGAAGCTTTCTTT. It codes for CAAGRGREAFF.

V is TRBV11-1 and J is TRBJ2-5, with 8 bases matching TRBD2. The V and J ends lost 5 bases and 4 bases, in that order; junction bases with no gene match: 9. The CDR3 is made up of 15 amino acids. Germline V lookup: CDR1 SGHAT, CDR2 FQDESV (reference sequence). The CDR3 sequence: CASSPSASGGETQYF. The CDR3 DNA reads as TGTGCCAGCAGCCCATCCGCCAGCGGGGGAGAGACCCAGTACTTC.

Note on this clonotype: Lacking the conserved final phenylalanine or tryptophan, this CDR3 likely reflects a read error. The V gene is TRBV5-1, the J gene TRBJ1-1, with D possibly being TRBD1 (6 bases). Trimming shortened V by 4 bases and J by 4 bases, and 14 bases separated the two germline ends. Germline CDR1 and CDR2: SGHRS and YFSETQ. The CDR3 loop spans 14 amino acids. CDR3 in DNA: TGCGCCAGCAGCATACCAGGGGTGCTCACTGAAGCTTTCTTG. Its protein product is CASSIPGVLTEAFL.

This clonotype has more than one count but fewer than ten. The rearrangement uses TRBV15 and TRBJ2-5; 9 bases are a match to TRBD2. Germline V gene sequence: CDR1 LNHNV, CDR2 YYDKDF (reference sequence). This CDR3 has 16 residues. The V gene end was trimmed by 1 base and the J gene end by 4 bases; junction bases not matched to a gene: 7. CDR3 residues: CATSRVPSGVGETQYF. CDR3 sequence (DNA): TGTGCCACCAGCAGAGTTCCTAGCGGGGTCGGAGAGACCCAGTACTTC.

This chain connects TRBV2 to TRBJ1-2, with 10 bases that match TRBD1. Per germline, CDR1 SNHLY and CDR2 FYNNEI. The CDR3 contains 15 residues. V gave up 5 bases and J gave up 3 bases; unmatched junction bases: 6. CDR3 in amino acids: CASSPGTGVYYGYTF. CDR3 nucleotides: TGTGCCAGCAGTCCCGGGACAGGGGTCTACTATGGCTACACCTTC.

This clonotype has more than one count but fewer than ten. CDR3 amino acids: CAWAGDPQETQYF. The DNA of the CDR3 is TGTGCCTGGGCGGGGGACCCACAAGAGACCCAGTACTTC. The chain is built from TRBV30 and TRBJ2-5; TRBD2 matches at 7 bases. V dropped 5 bases and J dropped 2; count of bases not matched to a gene: 5. Per the germline V gene, CDR1 is GTSNPN and CDR2 is SVGIG (reference sequence). This CDR3 region has 13 residues.

The gene calls are TRBV18 and TRBJ1-2; D is perhaps TRBD1 (5 bases). V was clipped by 2 bases and J by 7 bases, with 14 bases between them. The CDR3 sequence is 14 residues long. Per germline, CDR1 KGHSH and CDR2 LQKENI. The CDR3: CASSPSAGESGYTF. CDR3 nucleotides: TGTGCCAGCTCACCATCTGCGGGGGAGAGTGGCTACACCTTC.

This clonotype has a handful of counts. This sequence joins TRBV20-1 and TRBJ1-2; possible D gene TRBD1, 6 bases. Trimming cost V 4 bases and J 6 bases, with 18 bases left between them. The CDR3 length is 14 residues. Germline CDR1 reads DFQATT; CDR2 reads SNEGSKA (reference sequence). DNA for the CDR3: TGCAGTGCTAATTCGGGGGCCTCCCAGAATGGCTACACCTTC. Translation: CSANSGASQNGYTF.